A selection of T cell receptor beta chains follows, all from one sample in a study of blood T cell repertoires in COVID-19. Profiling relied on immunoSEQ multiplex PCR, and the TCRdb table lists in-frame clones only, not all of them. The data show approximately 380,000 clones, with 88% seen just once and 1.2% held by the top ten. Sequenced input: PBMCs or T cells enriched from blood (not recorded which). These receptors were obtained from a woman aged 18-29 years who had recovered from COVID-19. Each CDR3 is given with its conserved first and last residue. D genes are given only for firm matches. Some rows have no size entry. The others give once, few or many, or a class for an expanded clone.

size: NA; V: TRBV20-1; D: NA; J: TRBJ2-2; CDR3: CSASLVGNTGELFF; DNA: TGCAGTGCTAGTCTGGTCGGGAACACCGGGGAGCTGTTTTTT
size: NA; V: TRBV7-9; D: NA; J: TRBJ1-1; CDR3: CASSPGGLSNTEAFF; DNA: TGTGCCAGCAGCCCGGGGGGACTGTCGAACACTGAAGCTTTCTTT
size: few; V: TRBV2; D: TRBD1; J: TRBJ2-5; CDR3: CASSPLGQEQETQYF; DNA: TGTGCCAGCAGTCCCCTAGGACAGGAACAAGAGACCCAGTACTTC
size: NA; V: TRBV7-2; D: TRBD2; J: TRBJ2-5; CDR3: CASSSYTSGVETQYF; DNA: TGTGCCAGCAGCTCCTATACTAGCGGGGTCGAGACCCAGTACTTC
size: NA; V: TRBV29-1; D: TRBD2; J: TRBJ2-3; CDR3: CSVAATSGLLMVDTQYF; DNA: TGCAGCGTTGCCGCGACTAGCGGGCTCCTAATGGTAGATACGCAGTATTTT
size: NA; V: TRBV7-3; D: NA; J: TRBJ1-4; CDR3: CASSPRSGVNEKLFF; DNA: TGTGCCAGCAGCCCCCGTTCAGGGGTTAATGAAAAACTGTTTTTT
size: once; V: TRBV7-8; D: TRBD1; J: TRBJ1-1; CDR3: CASSLERGRRNTEAFF; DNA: TGTGCCAGCAGCTTAGAAAGGGGGCGAAGGAACACTGAAGCTTTCTTT
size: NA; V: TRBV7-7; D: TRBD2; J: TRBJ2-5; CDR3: CASSLHTSDQETQYF; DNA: TGTGCTAGCAGCTTGCATACTAGCGACCAAGAGACCCAGTACTTC
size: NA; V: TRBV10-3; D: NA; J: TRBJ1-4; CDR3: CAISESIQEKLFF; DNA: TGTGCCATCAGTGAGTCGATTCAGGAAAAACTGTTTTTT
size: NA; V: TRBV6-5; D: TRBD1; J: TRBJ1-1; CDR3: CASSRQGTEAFF; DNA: TGTGCCAGCAGCCGACAGGGCACTGAAGCTTTCTTT
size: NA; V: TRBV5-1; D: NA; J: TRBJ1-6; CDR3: CASSLAGQGRSPLHF; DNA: TGCGCCAGCAGCTTGGCCGGGCAGGGTAGGTCACCCCTCCACTTT
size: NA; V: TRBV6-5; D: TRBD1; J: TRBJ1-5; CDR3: CASSPRDRLNQPQHF; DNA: TGTGCCAGCAGTCCCCGGGACAGGCTCAATCAGCCCCAGCATTTT
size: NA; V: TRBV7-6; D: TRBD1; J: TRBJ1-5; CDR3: CASIDIGTDPYSNQPQHF; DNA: TGTGCCAGCATCGATATTGGGACAGATCCTTATAGCAATCAGCCCCAGCATTTT
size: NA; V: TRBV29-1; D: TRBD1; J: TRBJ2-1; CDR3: CSVGTGSSYNEQFF; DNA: TGCAGCGTGGGGACAGGGAGCTCCTACAATGAGCAGTTCTTC
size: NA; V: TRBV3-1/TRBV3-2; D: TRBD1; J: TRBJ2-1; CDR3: CASSQLRQGPYNEQFF; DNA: TGTGCCAGCAGCCAACTTCGACAGGGTCCCTACAATGAGCAGTTCTTC
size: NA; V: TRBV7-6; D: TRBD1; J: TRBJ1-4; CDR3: CASSSTGTGTRLGKLFF; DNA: TGTGCCAGCAGCTCAACCGGGACAGGAACCCGTCTTGGAAAACTGTTTTTT
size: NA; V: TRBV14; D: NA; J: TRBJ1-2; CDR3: CASSRGGGRYGYTF; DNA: TGTGCCAGCAGCAGGGGGGGAGGTCGGTATGGCTACACCTTC
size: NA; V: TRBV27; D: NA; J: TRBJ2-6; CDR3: CASSLGTTGANVLTF; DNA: TGTGCCAGCAGTTTGGGGACAACTGGGGCCAACGTCCTGACTTTC
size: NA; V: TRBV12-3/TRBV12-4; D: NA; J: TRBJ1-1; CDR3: CASRGGTEAFF; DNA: TGTGCCAGCAGGGGGGGGACTGAAGCTTTCTTT
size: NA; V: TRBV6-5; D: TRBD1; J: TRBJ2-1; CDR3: CASRGQGLHNEQFF; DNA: TGTGCCAGCAGGGGACAGGGTCTCCACAATGAGCAGTTCTTC
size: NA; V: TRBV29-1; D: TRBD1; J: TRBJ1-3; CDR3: CSAGQGYGNTIYF; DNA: TGCAGCGCGGGACAGGGGTATGGAAACACCATATATTTT
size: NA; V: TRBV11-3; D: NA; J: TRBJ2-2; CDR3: CASSLGTSGGELFF; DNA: TGTGCCAGCAGCTTAGGAACGTCCGGCGGGGAGCTGTTTTTT
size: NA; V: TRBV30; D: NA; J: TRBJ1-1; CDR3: CAWSEGGSAFF; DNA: TGTGCCTGGAGTGAAGGGGGATCGGCTTTCTTT
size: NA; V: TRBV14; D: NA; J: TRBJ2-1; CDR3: CASSRQTPSSYNEQFF; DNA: TGTGCCAGCAGCCGCCAAACTCCCTCCTCCTACAATGAGCAGTTCTTC
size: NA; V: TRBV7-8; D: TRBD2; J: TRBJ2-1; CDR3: CASSRQGRGGHNEQFF; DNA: TGTGCCAGCAGCCGCCAGGGGCGGGGGGGCCACAATGAGCAGTTCTTC
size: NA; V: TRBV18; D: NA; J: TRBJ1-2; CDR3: CASSPDSGFGYGYTF; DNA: TGTGCCAGCTCACCAGATTCAGGGTTTGGCTATGGCTACACCTTC
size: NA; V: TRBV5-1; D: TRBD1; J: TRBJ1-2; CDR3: CASSLGQGASYGYTF; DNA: TGCGCCAGCAGCTTGGGACAGGGGGCAAGCTATGGCTACACCTTC
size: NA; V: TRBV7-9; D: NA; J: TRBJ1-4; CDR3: CASSLEVGSREKLFF; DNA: TGTGCCAGCAGCTTAGAGGTCGGTTCCAGGGAAAAACTGTTTTTT
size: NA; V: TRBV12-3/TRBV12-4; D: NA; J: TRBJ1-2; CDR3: CASSRGVTGGYTF; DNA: TGTGCCAGCAGCCGGGGGGTGACCGGGGGCTACACCTTC
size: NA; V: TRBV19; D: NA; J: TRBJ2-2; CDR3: CASSPLLTGIGELFF; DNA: TGTGCCAGTAGTCCTCTGCTAACAGGGATCGGGGAGCTGTTTTTT
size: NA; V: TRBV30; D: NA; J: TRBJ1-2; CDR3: CAWRGSQNRNYGYTF; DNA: TGTGCCTGGAGGGGCAGCCAGAATCGAAACTATGGCTACACCTTC
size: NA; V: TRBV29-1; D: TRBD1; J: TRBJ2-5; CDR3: CSVAHRGEYQETQYF; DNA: TGCAGCGTCGCCCACAGGGGCGAGTACCAAGAGACCCAGTACTTC
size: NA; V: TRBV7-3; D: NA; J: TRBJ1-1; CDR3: CASSLQGDGAEAFF; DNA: TGTGCCAGCAGCTTACAGGGCGATGGAGCTGAAGCTTTCTTT
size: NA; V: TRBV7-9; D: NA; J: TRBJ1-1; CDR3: CASSRFGQEAFF; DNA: TGTGCCAGCAGCAGGTTTGGACAGGAAGCTTTCTTT
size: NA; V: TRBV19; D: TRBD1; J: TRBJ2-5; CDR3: CASSIKRQGETQYF; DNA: TGTGCCAGTAGTATCAAACGACAGGGGGAGACCCAGTACTTC
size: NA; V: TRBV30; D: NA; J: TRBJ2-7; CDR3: CAWSGTRGAYEQYF; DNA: TGTGCCTGGAGTGGGACACGCGGGGCCTACGAGCAGTACTTC
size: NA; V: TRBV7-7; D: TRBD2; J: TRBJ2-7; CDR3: CASSEGTSGGSNEQYF; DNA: TGTGCTAGCAGCGAGGGGACTAGCGGGGGGTCCAACGAGCAGTACTTC
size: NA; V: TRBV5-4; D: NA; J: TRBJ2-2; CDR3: CASSLVAGNIGELFF; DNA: TGTGCCAGCAGCTTGGTGGCAGGGAATATCGGGGAGCTGTTTTTT
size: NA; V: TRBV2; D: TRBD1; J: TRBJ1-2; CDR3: CASRPGQGGYGYTF; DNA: TGTGCCAGCAGACCGGGACAGGGCGGGTATGGCTACACCTTC
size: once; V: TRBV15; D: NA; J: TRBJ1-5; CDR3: CATSRDPSNQPQHF; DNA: TGTGCCACCAGCAGAGATCCGAGCAATCAGCCCCAGCATTTT
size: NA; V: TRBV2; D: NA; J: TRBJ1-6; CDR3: CANQYGSTSPLHF; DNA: TGTGCCAATCAATACGGTTCTACTTCGCCCCTCCACTTT
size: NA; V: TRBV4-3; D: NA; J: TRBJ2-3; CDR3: CASSPGGTDTQYF; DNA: TGCGCCAGCAGCCCCGGGGGCACAGATACGCAGTATTTT
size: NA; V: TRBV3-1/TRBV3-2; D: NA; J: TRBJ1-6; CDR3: CASSLQGPNSPLHF; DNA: TGTGCCAGCAGCCTACAGGGCCCTAATTCACCCCTCCACTTT
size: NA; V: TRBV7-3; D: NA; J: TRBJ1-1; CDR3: CASSLKGVGTEAFF; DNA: TGTGCCAGCAGCTTAAAAGGGGTCGGCACTGAAGCTTTCTTT
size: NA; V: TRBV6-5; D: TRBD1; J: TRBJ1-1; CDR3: CASRGQGKVNTEAFF; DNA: TGTGCCAGCAGGGGACAGGGGAAGGTAAACACTGAAGCTTTCTTT
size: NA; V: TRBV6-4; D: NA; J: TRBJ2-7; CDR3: CASSDSGRQGSREQYF; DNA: TGTGCCAGCAGTGACTCGGGGCGGCAGGGGAGTCGGGAGCAGTACTTC
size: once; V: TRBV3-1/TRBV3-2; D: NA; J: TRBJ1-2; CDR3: CASSQVGAASYGYTF; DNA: TGTGCCAGCAGCCAAGTGGGGGCGGCTAGCTATGGCTACACCTTC
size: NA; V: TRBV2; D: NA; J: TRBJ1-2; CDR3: CASSEFGQRNGYTF; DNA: TGTGCCAGCAGTGAGTTTGGACAGAGGAATGGCTACACCTTC